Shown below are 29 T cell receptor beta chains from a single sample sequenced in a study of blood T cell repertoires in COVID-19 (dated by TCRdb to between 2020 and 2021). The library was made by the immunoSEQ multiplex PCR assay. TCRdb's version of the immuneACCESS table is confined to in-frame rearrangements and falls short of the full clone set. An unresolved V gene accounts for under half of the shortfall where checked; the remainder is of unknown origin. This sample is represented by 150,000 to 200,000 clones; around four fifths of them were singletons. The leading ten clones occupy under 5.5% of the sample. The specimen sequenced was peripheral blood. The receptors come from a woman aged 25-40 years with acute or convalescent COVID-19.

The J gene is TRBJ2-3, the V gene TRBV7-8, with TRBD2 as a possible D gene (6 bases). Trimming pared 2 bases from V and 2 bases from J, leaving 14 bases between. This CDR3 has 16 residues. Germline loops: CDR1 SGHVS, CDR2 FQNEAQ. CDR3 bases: TGTGCCAGCAGCTTATTTGGTAGCGGAGTCACAGATACGCAGTATTTT. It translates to CASSLFGSGVTDTQYF.

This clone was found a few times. CDR3 in amino acids: CASRDSGRGIFWGNQPQHF. For the CDR3, the DNA is TGTGCCAGCAGGGACTCGGGCAGGGGCATCTTTTGGGGCAATCAGCCCCAGCATTTT. The rearrangement links TRBV28 to TRBJ1-5; tentative D call: TRBD1 (6 bases). Between the trimmed V and J ends, which lost 6 bases and 2 bases, there was a span of 26 bases. Per the germline V gene, CDR1 is MDHEN and CDR2 is SYDVKM. The CDR3 contains 19 residues.

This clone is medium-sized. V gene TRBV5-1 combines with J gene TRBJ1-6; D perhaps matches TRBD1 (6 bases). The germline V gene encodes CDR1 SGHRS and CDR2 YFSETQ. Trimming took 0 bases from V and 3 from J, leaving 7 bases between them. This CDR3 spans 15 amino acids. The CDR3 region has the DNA TGCGCCAGCAGCTTGGAAGGGGGCTATAATTCACCCCTCCACTTT. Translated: CASSLEGGYNSPLHF. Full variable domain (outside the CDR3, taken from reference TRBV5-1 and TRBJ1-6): KAGVTQTPRYLIKTRGQQVTLSCSPISGHRSVSWYQQTPGQGLQFLFEYFSETQRNKGNFPGRFSGRQFSNSRSEMNVSTLELGDSALYLCASSLEGGYNSPLHFGNGTRLTVT.

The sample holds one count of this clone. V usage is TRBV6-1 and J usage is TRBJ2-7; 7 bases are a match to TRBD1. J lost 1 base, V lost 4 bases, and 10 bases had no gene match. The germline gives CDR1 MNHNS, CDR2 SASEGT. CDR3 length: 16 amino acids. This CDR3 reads CASSGPQTGFSYEQYF. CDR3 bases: TGTGCCAGCAGTGGACCTCAGACAGGGTTTTCCTACGAGCAGTACTTC.

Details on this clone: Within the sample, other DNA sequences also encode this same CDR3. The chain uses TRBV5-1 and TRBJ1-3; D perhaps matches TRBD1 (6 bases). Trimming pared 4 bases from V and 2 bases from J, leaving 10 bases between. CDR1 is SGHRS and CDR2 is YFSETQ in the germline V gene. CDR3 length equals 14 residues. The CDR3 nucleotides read TGCGCCAGCAGCCTGACAGGAGCTGGAAACACCATATATTTT. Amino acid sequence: CASSLTGAGNTIYF.

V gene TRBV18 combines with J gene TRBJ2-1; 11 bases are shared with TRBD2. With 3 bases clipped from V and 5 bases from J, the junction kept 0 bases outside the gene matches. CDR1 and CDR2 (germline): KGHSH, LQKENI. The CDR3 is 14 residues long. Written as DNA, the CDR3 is TGTGCCAGCTCACCTAGCGGGAGGGACAATGAGCAGTTCTTC. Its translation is CASSPSGRDNEQFF.

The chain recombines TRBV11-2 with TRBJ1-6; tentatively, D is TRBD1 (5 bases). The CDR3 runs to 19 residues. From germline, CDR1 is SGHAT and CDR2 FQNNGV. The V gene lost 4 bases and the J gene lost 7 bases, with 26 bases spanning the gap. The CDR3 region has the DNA TGTGCCAGCAGCTCTTATAGGCCAGGGCTAATACCCGCCAATTCACCCCTCCACTTT. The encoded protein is CASSSYRPGLIPANSPLHF.

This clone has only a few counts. The CDR3 reads CASSKTRWQVICYGYTF. CDR3 nucleotide sequence: TGTGCCAGCAGCAAAACGCGTTGGCAGGTTATATGCTATGGCTACACCTTC. J is TRBJ1-2 and V is TRBV21-1; the table assigns TRBD1, which was not confirmed against the DNA. TRBV21-1 counts as a pseudogene. The CDR3 covers 17 residues.

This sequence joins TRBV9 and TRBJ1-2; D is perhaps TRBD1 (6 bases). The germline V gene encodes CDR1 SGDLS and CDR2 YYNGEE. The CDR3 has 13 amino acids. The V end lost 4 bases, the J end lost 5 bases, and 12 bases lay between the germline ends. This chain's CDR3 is CASSPQQGYGYTF. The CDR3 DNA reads TGTGCCAGCAGCCCCCAACAGGGATATGGCTACACCTTC. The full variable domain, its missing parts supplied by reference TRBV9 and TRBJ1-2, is DSGVTQTPKHLITATGQRVTLRCSPRSGDLSVYWYQQSLDQGLQFLIQYYNGEERAKGNILERFSAQQFPDLHSELNLSSLELGDSALYFCASSPQQGYGYTFGSGTRLTVV.

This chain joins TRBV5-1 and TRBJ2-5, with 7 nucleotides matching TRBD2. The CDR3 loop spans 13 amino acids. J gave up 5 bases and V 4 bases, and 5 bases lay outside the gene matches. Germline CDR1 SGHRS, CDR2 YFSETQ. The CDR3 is CASSAEAGETQYF. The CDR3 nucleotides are TGCGCCAGCAGCGCCGAAGCGGGGGAGACCCAGTACTTC.

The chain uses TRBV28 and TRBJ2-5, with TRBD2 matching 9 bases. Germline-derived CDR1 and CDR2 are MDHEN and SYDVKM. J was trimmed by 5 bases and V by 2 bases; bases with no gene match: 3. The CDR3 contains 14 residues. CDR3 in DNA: TGTGCCAGCAGTTTAGCTAGCGGGATTGAGACCCAGTACTTC. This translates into CASSLASGIETQYF.

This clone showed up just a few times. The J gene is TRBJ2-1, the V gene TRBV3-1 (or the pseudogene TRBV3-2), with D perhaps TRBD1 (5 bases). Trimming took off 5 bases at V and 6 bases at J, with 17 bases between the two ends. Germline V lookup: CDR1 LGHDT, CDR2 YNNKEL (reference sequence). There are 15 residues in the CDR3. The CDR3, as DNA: TGTGCCAGCAGCGAAAGAGGCAGCAGGGCCAATGAGCAGTTCTTC. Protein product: CASSERGSRANEQFF.

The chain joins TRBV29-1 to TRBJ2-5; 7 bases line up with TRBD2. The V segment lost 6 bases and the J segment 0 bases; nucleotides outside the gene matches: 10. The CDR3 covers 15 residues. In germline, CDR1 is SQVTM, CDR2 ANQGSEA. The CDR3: CSVKASGAYQETQYF. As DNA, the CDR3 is TGCAGCGTGAAAGCGAGCGGGGCGTACCAAGAGACCCAGTACTTC.

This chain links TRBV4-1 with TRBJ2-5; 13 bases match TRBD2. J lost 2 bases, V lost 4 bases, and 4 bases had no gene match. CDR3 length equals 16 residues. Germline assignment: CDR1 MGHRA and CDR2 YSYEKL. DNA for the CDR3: TGCGCCAGCAGCCCCGGGACTAGCGGGGCACAAGAGACCCAGTACTTC. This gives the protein CASSPGTSGAQETQYF.

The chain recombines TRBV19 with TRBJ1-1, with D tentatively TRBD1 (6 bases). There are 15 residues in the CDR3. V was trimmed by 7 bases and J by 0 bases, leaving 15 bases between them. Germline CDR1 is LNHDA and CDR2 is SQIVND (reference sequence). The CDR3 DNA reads TGTGCCAGTACCCGCGGACAGCAGATGAACACTGAAGCTTTCTTT. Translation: CASTRGQQMNTEAFF.

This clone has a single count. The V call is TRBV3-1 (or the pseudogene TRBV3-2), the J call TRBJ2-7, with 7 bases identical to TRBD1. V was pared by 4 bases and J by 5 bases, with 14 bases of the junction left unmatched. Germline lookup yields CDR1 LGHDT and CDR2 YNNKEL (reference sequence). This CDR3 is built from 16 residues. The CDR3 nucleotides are TGTGCCAGCAGCCCCCCCCACCCGACAGGGAACGACGAGCAGTACTTC. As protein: CASSPPHPTGNDEQYF.

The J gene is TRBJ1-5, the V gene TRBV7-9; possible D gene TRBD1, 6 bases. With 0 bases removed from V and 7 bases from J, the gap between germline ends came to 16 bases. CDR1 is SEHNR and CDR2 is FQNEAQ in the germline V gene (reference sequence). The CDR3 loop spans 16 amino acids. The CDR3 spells CASSLAHQGQGQPQHF. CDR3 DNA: TGTGCCAGCAGCTTAGCGCACCAGGGGCAAGGACAGCCCCAGCATTTT. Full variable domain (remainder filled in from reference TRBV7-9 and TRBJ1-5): DTGVSQNPRHKITKRGQNVTFRCDPISEHNRLYWYRQTLGQGPEFLTYFQNEAQLEKSRLLSDRFSAERPKGSFSTLEIQRTEQGDSAMYLCASSLAHQGQGQPQHFGDGTRLSIL.

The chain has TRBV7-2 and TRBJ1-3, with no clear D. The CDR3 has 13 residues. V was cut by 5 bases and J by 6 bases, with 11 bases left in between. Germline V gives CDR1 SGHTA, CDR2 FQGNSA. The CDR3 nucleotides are TGTGCCAGCAGCCGGGAATTATTAAACACCATATATTTT. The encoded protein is CASSRELLNTIYF.

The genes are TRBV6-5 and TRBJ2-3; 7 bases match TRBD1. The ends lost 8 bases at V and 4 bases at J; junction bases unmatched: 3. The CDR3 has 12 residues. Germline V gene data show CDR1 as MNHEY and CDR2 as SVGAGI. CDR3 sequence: CASEDRADTQYF. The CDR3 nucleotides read TGTGCCAGCGAAGACAGGGCAGATACGCAGTATTTT.

The CDR3 spells CASSSRGGRGYTF. The CDR3 DNA sequence: TGTGCCAGCAGCTCAAGGGGGGGTCGAGGCTACACCTTC. This sequence joins TRBV7-2 and TRBJ1-2; tentative D call: TRBD1 (6 bases). V gave up 4 bases and J gave up 8 bases, with 14 bases separating them. Germline CDR1 reads SGHTA; CDR2 reads FQGNSA. This CDR3 spans 13 amino acids.

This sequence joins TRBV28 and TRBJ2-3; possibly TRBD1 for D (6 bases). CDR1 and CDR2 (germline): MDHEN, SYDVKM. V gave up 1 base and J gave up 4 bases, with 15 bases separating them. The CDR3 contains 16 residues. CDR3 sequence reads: CASSLSTQGSADTQYF. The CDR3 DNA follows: TGTGCCAGCAGTTTATCTACACAGGGTTCCGCAGATACGCAGTATTTT. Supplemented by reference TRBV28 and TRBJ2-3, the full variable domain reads DVKVTQSSRYLVKRTGEKVFLECVQDMDHENMFWYRQDPGLGLRLIYFSYDVKMKEKGDIPEGYSVSREKKERFSLILESASTNQTSMYLCASSLSTQGSADTQYFGPGTRLTVL.

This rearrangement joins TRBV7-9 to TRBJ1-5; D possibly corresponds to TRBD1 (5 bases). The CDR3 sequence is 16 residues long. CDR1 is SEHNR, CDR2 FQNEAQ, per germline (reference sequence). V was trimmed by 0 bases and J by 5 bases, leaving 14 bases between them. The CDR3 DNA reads TGTGCCAGCAGCTTAGCGGGGGGAGGCTCGGATCAGCCCCAGCATTTT. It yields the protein CASSLAGGGSDQPQHF.

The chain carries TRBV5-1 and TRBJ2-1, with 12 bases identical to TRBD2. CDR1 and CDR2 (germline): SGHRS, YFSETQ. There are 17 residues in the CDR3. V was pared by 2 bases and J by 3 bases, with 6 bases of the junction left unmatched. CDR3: CASSLVGLAGIYNEQFF. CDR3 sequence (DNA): TGCGCCAGCAGCTTAGTGGGACTAGCGGGTATCTACAATGAGCAGTTCTTC.

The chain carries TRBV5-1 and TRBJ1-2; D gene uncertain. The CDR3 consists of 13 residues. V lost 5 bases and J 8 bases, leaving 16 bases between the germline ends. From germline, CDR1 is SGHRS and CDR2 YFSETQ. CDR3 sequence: CASSSDGGGGYTF. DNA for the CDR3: TGCGCCAGCAGTTCCGACGGAGGAGGAGGCTACACCTTC.

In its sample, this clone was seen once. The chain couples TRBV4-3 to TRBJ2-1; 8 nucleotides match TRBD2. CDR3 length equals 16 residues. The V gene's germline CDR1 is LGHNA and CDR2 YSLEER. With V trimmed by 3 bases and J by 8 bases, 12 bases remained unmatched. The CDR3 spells CASSHVGSGSFYEQFF. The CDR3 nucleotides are TGCGCCAGCAGCCATGTAGGGAGCGGGAGTTTCTATGAGCAGTTCTTC.

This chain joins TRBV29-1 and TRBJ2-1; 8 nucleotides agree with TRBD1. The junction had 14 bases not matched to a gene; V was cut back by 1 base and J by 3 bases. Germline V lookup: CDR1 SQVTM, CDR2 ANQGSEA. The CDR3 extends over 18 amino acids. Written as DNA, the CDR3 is TGCAGCGTTGAAGTCCCCTGGTCCTCCGGGACAGGCTACAATGAGCAGTTCTTC. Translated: CSVEVPWSSGTGYNEQFF.

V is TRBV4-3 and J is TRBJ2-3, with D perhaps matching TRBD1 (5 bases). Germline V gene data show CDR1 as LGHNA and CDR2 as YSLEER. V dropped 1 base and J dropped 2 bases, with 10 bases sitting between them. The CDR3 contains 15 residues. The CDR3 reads CASSQGGRTTDTQYF. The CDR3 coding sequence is TGCGCCAGCAGCCAAGGGGGCAGGACCACAGATACGCAGTATTTT.

CDR3 bases: TGCAGTGCTAGTCCGACGGGCTATGGCTACACCTTC. It specifies CSASPTGYGYTF. The chain couples TRBV20-1 to TRBJ1-2; D gene unclear. Deletions cut 3 bases from V and 4 bases from J, with 9 bases between. Per germline, CDR1 DFQATT and CDR2 SNEGSKA (reference sequence). This CDR3 region has 12 residues.

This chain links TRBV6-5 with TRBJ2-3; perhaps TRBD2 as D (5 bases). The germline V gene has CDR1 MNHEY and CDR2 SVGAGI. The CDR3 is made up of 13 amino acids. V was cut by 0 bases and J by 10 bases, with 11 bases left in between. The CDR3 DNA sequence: TGTGCCAGCAGTTACTCGAGGGTTTCCCCGCAGTATTTT. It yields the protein CASSYSRVSPQYF.